The clone carrying this TCR beta chain was recorded a few times. Its antigen is as yet unknown. This PCR relied on a set of 60 Vbeta primers and 13 Jbeta primers. Method: immunoSEQ multiplex PCR; TCRdb's copy keeps in-frame clones and lacks some. The table has about 120,000 clones, approximately 80% seen once. This record belongs to a study of cytomegalovirus exposure and HLA in healthy donors. Points from the study as a whole: Earlier analysis yielded a pattern in which most TCR beta V segments were productive about 90% or about 30% of the time. Across donors, sequencing depth was assumed by presence/absence analyses to be roughly uniform. Researchers counted some 150 TCR beta chains as cytomegalovirus-associated.

The sample was PBMCs. This receptor was obtained from a female donor in good health and CMV-seronegative.

The CDR3, as DNA: TGTGCCAGCAGTTTCAGGACAGGGACTAATGAAAAACTGTTTTTT. Translated, it gives CASSFRTGTNEKLFF. This chain links TRBV2 with TRBJ1-4; 8 bases map to TRBD1. V shed 5 bases and J 2 bases; nucleotides not matched to a gene: 4. This CDR3 has 15 residues. Germline V gene sequence: CDR1 SNHLY, CDR2 FYNNEI.